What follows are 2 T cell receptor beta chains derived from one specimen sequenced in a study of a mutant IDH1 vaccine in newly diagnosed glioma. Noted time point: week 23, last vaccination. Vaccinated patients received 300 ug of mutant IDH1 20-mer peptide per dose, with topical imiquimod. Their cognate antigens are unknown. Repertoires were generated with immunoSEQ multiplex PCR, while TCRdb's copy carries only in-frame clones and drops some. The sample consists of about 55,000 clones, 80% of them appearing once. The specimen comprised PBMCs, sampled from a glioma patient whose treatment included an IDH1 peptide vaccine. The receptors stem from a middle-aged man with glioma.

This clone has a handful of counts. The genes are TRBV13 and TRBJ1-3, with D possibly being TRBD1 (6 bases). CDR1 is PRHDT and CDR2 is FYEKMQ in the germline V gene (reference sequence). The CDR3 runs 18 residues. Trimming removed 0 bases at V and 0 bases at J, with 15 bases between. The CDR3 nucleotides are TGTGCCAGCAGCTTAGGGGACAGTCTCCTAAGCTCTGGAAACACCATATATTTT. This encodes CASSLGDSLLSSGNTIYF.

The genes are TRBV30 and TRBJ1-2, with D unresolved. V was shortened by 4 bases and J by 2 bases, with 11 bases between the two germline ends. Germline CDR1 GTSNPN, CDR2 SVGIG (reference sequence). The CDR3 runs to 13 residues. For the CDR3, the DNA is TGTGCCTGGATGTGGCGGAAAAACTATGGCTACACCTTC. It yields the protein CAWMWRKNYGYTF.